Presented here are 2 T cell receptor beta chains from one specimen sequenced in a study of T cells in Graves' hyperthyroidism and ophthalmopathy. It was RNA transcripts that yielded the amplified TCR beta CDR3 regions. The HTBI primer set drove a first-round RT-PCR of the TCR CDR3. One entry per CDR3 protein results from TCRdb running MiXCR on the multiplex PCR reads. The sample contains about 610,000 distinct CDR3 sequences, approximately 44% of which appear only once. Sequencing was carried out using peripheral blood or thyroid tissue (not recorded which). All receptors come from a woman aged 18 to 35 with Graves' hyperthyroidism.

The sample holds many counts of this clonotype. V gene TRBV2 combines with J gene TRBJ1-4; D may be TRBD1 (5 bases). Germline V CDR1 and CDR2: SNHLY, FYNNEI. V lost 5 bases and J lost 4, with 11 bases in between. CDR3 size: 14 residues. CDR3 DNA: TGTGCCAGCAGTAAGGGACGGATTAATGAAAAACTGTTTTTT. Amino acid sequence: CASSKGRINEKLFF.

This clonotype was seen ten or more times. The rearrangement uses TRBV6-6 and TRBJ2-5; D uncertain. The CDR3 totals 13 residues. Germline loops: CDR1 MNHNY, CDR2 SVGAGI (reference sequence). The germline V and J ends were trimmed by 6 bases and 7 bases, with 15 bases remaining between them. In DNA form, the CDR3 reads TGTGCCAGCAGGCCAGGAGACCGAGGGACCCAGTACTTC. Encoded protein: CASRPGDRGTQYF.